One and the same sample provided the 6 T cell receptor beta chains below, sequenced in a study of T cell responses to AZD1222 COVID-19 vaccine. The method was immunoSEQ multiplex PCR; TCRdb's version includes in-frame clones alone and lacks a portion of them. The table shows approximately 84,000 clones, with 80% to 90% occurring only once. The sample was peripheral blood, taken 28 days after the second AZD1222 dose. Receptors originate from an adult who received the AZD1222 COVID-19 vaccine.

This chain connects TRBV18 to TRBJ2-3; TRBD1 agrees at 7 bases. Germline V gene lookup returns CDR1 KGHSH and CDR2 LQKENI. J gave up 2 bases and V 5 bases, and 10 bases lay outside the gene matches. The CDR3 has 16 amino acids. CDR3 loop: CASSAEGDSYTDTQYF. In nucleotides, the CDR3 is TGTGCCAGCTCAGCTGAGGGGGACAGCTACACAGATACGCAGTATTTT. The variable domain in full, with the rest retrieved from reference TRBV18 and TRBJ2-3, is NAGVMQNPRHLVRRRGQEARLRCSPMKGHSHVYWYRQLPEEGLKFMVYLQKENIIDESGMPKERFSAEFPKEGPSILRIQQVVRGDSAAYFCASSAEGDSYTDTQYFGPGTRLTVL.

The chain has TRBV11-3 and TRBJ2-7; no reliable D call. The CDR3 contains 13 residues. The V and J ends lost 4 bases and 3 bases respectively, with 10 bases between them. The germline V gene encodes CDR1 SGHNT and CDR2 YENEEA. The CDR3 sequence: CASSSPGDYEQYF. In nucleotides, the CDR3 is TGTGCCAGCAGCTCCCCTGGGGACTACGAGCAGTACTTC.

The chain has TRBV6-1 and TRBJ1-4, with 7 bases aligning to TRBD1. V shed 3 bases and J 7 bases; nucleotides not matched to a gene: 5. Germline-derived CDR1 and CDR2 are MNHNS and SASEGT. The CDR3 is 14 residues long. CDR3 amino acids: CASSDGTEPEKLFF. CDR3 coding DNA: TGTGCCAGCAGTGATGGGACAGAGCCTGAAAAACTGTTTTTT.

This clone was picked up a small number of times. The chain employs TRBV10-3 and TRBJ1-5; TRBD1 is a possible D gene (5 bases). Trimming took 4 bases from V and 7 from J, leaving 14 bases between them. The V gene's germline CDR1 is ENHRY and CDR2 SYGVKD. The CDR3 totals 14 residues. CDR3 DNA: TGTGCCATCAGTGGGGTTTCGGGGCTACAGCCCCAGCATTTT. Translation: CAISGVSGLQPQHF.

The rearrangement joins TRBV25-1 to TRBJ1-3; D is possibly TRBD1 (5 bases). CDR1 MGHDK and CDR2 SYGVNS come from the germline V gene. V was clipped by 3 bases and J by 0 bases, with 9 bases between them. This CDR3 region has 15 residues. The CDR3 reads CASSDPGSSGNTIYF. The CDR3 nucleotides are TGTGCCAGCAGTGATCCAGGGAGCTCTGGAAACACCATATATTTT.

This chain links TRBV5-4 with TRBJ1-4; the D is unclear. Germline-derived CDR1 and CDR2 are SGHNT and YYREEE (reference sequence). The CDR3 loop spans 15 amino acids. Trimming removed 4 bases from V and 8 bases from J, with 18 bases in between. The CDR3: CASSGSTRTLEKLFF. In nucleotides, the CDR3 is TGTGCCAGCAGCGGATCAACGAGGACGCTAGAAAAACTGTTTTTT.